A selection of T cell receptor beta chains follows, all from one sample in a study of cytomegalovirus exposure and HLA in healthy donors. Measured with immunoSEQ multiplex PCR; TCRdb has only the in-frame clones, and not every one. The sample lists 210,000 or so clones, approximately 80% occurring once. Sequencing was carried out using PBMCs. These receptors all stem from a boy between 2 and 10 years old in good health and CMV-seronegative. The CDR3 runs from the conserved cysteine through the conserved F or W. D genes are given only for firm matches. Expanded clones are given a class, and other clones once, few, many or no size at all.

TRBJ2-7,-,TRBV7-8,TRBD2,CASSLGIAGVYEQYF,TGTGCCAGCAGCTTAGGGATAGCGGGAGTCTACGAGCAGTACTTC
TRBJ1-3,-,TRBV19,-,CASSMAGEGNTIYF,TGTGCCAGTAGTATGGCGGGAGAAGGAAACACCATATATTTT
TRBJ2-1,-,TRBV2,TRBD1,CASKPGQGNYNEQFF,TGTGCCAGTAAACCGGGACAGGGTAATTACAATGAGCAGTTCTTC
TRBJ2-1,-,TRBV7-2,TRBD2,CASSLASGNYNEQFF,TGTGCCAGCAGCTTAGCAAGCGGGAACTACAATGAGCAGTTCTTC
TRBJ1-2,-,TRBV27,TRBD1,CASSPYRGLNYGYTF,TGTGCCAGCAGTCCTTACAGGGGGCTGAACTATGGCTACACCTTC
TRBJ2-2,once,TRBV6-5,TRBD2,CASSYQTSGNTGELFF,TGTGCCAGCAGTTACCAGACTAGCGGGAACACCGGGGAGCTGTTTTTT
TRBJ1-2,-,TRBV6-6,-,CASGSGVLYGYTF,TGTGCCAGCGGATCCGGGGTTCTCTATGGCTACACCTTC
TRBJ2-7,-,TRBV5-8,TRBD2,CASSLLGGGRYEQYF,TGTGCCAGCAGCTTGTTGGGCGGGGGGCGCTACGAGCAGTACTTC
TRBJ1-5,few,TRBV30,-,CAWSVLGTPYNQPQHF,TGTGCCTGGAGTGTTTTAGGGACACCTTACAATCAGCCCCAGCATTTT
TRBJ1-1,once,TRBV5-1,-,CASTRPNGQGRAFF,TGCGCCAGCACACGACCAAATGGCCAGGGTCGAGCTTTCTTT
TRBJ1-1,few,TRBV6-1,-,CASSELQVNTEAFF,TGTGCCAGCAGTGAACTACAGGTGAACACTGAAGCTTTCTTT
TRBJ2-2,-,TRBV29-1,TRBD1,CSVGATGNGELFF,TGCAGCGTGGGGGCGACAGGGAACGGGGAGCTGTTTTTT
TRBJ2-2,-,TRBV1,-,CTSRRVPDSWDTGELFF,TGCACCAGCAGAAGAGTCCCGGACAGCTGGGACACCGGGGAGCTGTTTTTT
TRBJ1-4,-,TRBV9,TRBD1,CASSPGTGVEKLFF,TGTGCCAGCAGCCCAGGGACAGGGGTCGAAAAACTGTTTTTT
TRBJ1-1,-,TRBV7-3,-,CASSFPGNTEAFF,TGTGCCAGCAGCTTTCCAGGGAACACTGAAGCTTTCTTT
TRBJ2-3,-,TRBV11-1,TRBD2,CASSLTSGSTDTQYF,TGTGCCAGCAGCCTGACTAGCGGCAGCACAGATACGCAGTATTTT
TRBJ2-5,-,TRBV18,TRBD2,CASSQASGGYQETQYF,TGTGCCAGCTCTCAAGCTAGCGGGGGCTACCAAGAGACCCAGTACTTC
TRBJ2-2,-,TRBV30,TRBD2,CAWSRLAGGGTGELFF,TGTGCCTGGAGTAGACTAGCGGGAGGAGGCACCGGGGAGCTGTTTTTT
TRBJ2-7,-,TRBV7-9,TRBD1,CASSARTGGPEQYF,TGTGCCAGCAGCGCCCGGACAGGGGGGCCCGAGCAGTACTTC
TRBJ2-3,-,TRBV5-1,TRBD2,CASSSTRTSGSGSTDTQYF,TGCGCCAGCAGCTCGACTCGGACTAGCGGGAGCGGAAGCACAGATACGCAGTATTTT
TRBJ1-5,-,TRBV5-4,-,CASSFDSNQPQHF,TGTGCCAGCAGCTTCGACAGTAATCAGCCCCAGCATTTT
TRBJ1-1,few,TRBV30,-,CAWFRGRSEAFF,TGTGCCTGGTTCAGGGGCAGGTCTGAAGCTTTCTTT
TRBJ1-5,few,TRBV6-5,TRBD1,CASRPGQGNQPQHF,TGTGCCAGCAGACCGGGACAGGGCAATCAGCCCCAGCATTTT
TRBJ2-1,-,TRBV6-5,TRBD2,CASRGVAGGHNEQFF,TGTGCCAGCAGAGGGGTGGCGGGGGGGCACAATGAGCAGTTCTTC
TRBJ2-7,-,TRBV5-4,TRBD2,CASSRPGTSGRALNEQYF,TGTGCCAGCAGCCGTCCCGGGACTAGCGGGAGGGCCTTGAACGAGCAGTACTTC
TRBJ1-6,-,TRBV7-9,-,CASSLISSPNSPLHF,TGTGCCAGCAGCTTAATTAGTAGCCCGAATTCACCCCTCCACTTT
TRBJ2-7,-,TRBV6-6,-,CASSYSKTGTSYEQYF,TGTGCCAGCAGTTACTCGAAGACAGGAACCTCCTACGAGCAGTACTTC
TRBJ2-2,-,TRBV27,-,CASSPGLLNTGELFF,TGTGCCAGCAGCCCCGGACTTTTAAACACCGGGGAGCTGTTTTTT
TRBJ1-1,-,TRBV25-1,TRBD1,CASSPRTGRLLDTEAFF,TGTGCCAGCAGTCCGAGGACAGGGCGGCTCCTGGACACTGAAGCTTTCTTT
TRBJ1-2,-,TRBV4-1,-,CASSQGTGNYGYTF,TGCGCCAGCAGCCAAGGAACAGGGAACTATGGCTACACCTTC
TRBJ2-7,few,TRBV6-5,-,CASSYGQGSYEQYF,TGTGCCAGCAGTTACGGCCAGGGTTCCTACGAGCAGTACTTC
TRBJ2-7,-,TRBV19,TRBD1,CASSYGQGASYEQYF,TGTGCCAGTAGCTATGGACAGGGGGCATCCTACGAGCAGTACTTC
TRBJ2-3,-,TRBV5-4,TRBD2,CASSPPGLAGGRTDTQYF,TGTGCCAGCAGCCCCCCGGGACTAGCGGGGGGTCGCACAGATACGCAGTATTTT
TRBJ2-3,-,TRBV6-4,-,CASSDKAGHTDTQYF,TGTGCCAGCAGTGACAAAGCGGGACACACAGATACGCAGTATTTT
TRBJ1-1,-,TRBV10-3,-,CAIGRGVEGTEAFF,TGTGCCATCGGGCGAGGTGTTGAGGGCACTGAAGCTTTCTTT
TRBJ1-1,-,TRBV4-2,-,CASSQVLGGREAFF,TGTGCCAGCAGCCAAGTCTTGGGAGGGCGCGAAGCTTTCTTT
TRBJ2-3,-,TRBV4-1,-,CASSQGGGLGTDTQYF,TGCGCCAGCAGCCAAGGGGGGGGCTTAGGCACAGATACGCAGTATTTT
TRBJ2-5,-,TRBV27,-,CASSEGLQETQYF,TGTGCCAGCAGTGAGGGACTTCAAGAGACCCAGTACTTC
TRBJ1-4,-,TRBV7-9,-,CASSSSLEVYEKLFF,TGTGCCAGCAGCTCTAGTCTGGAGGTATATGAAAAACTGTTTTTT
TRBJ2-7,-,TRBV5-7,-,CASSWRGQAYEQYF,TGTGCCAGCAGCTGGAGGGGGCAGGCATACGAGCAGTACTTC
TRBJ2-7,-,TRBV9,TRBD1,CASSTQTGGAYEQYF,TGTGCCAGCAGCACTCAGACAGGGGGTGCCTACGAGCAGTACTTC
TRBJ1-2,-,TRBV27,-,CASSFGPDYNYGYTF,TGTGCCAGCAGTTTCGGTCCAGACTATAACTATGGCTACACCTTC
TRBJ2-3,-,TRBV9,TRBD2,CASSALAGGRPDTQYF,TGTGCCAGCAGCGCCCTAGCGGGGGGGCGTCCAGATACGCAGTATTTT
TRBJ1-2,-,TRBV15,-,CATSRGRGSYGYTF,TGTGCCACCAGCAGAGGTCGGGGTAGCTATGGCTACACCTTC
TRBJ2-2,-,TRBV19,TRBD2,CASTVGLDFGELFF,TGTGCCAGTACCGTTGGACTAGACTTCGGGGAGCTGTTTTTT
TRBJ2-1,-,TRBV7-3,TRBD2,CASSPQAGGQYNEQFF,TGTGCCAGCAGCCCCCAAGCGGGGGGCCAATACAATGAGCAGTTCTTC
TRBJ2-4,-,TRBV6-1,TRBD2,CASIGLENIQYF,TGTGCCAGCATCGGACTAGAAAACATTCAGTACTTC
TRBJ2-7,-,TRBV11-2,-,CASSLDGGNEQYF,TGTGCCAGCAGCTTAGACGGAGGCAACGAGCAGTACTTC
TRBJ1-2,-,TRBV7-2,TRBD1,CASSLTGEGYGYTF,TGTGCCAGCAGCCTGACAGGGGAGGGCTATGGCTACACCTTC
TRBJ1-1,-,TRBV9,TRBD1,CASSSRDSRMEAFF,TGTGCCAGCAGCTCCAGGGACAGCCGTATGGAAGCTTTCTTT
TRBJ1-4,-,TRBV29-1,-,CSVEWSGDEKLFF,TGCAGCGTTGAATGGTCAGGGGATGAAAAACTGTTTTTT
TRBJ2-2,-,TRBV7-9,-,CSSSLGTGELFF,TGTTCCAGCAGCTTAGGGACAGGGGAGCTGTTTTTT
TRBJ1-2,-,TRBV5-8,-,CASSLWLTGTDGYTF,TGTGCCAGCAGCTTGTGGCTTACAGGGACGGATGGCTACACCTTC
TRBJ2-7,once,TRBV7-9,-,CSSSSQGYEQYF,TGTTCCAGCAGCTCACAGGGTTACGAGCAGTACTTC
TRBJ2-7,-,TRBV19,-,CASSSSQGPGYEQYF,TGTGCCAGTAGTAGTTCCCAGGGCCCCGGGTACGAGCAGTACTTC
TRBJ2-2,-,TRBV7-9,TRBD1,CASSKGQGWTGELFF,TGTGCCAGCAGCAAAGGACAGGGCTGGACCGGGGAGCTGTTTTTT
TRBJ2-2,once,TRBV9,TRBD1,CASSHRGISNTGELFF,TGTGCCAGCAGCCACAGGGGGATATCGAACACCGGGGAGCTGTTTTTT